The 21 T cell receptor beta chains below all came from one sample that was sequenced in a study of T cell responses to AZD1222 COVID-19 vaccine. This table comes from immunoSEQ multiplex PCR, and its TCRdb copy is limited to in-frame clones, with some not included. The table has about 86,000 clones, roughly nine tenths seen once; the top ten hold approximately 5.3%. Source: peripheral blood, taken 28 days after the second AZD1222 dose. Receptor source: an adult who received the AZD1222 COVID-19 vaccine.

CDR3 loop: CASSPGRINNYGYTF. The CDR3 DNA is TGTGCCAGCAGCCCCGGACGAATCAATAACTATGGCTACACCTTC. V usage is TRBV6-5 and J usage is TRBJ1-2; the D is unclear. Germline CDR1 is MNHEY and CDR2 is SVGAGI. CDR3 length: 15 amino acids. V was pared by 6 bases and J by 1 base, with 15 bases between.

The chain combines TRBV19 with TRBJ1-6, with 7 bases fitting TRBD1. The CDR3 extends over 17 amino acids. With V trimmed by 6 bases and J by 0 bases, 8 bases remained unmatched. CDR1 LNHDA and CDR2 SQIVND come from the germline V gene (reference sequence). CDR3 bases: TGTGCCAGTAGCGGGTTGACAGGGAGCTCCTATAATTCACCCCTCCACTTT. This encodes CASSGLTGSSYNSPLHF.

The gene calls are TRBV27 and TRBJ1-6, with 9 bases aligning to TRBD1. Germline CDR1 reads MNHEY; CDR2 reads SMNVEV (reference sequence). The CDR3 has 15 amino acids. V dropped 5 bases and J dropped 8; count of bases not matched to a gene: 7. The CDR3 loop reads CASSPGTGRDSPLHF. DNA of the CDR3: TGTGCCAGCAGTCCCGGGACAGGGCGCGATTCACCCCTCCACTTT.

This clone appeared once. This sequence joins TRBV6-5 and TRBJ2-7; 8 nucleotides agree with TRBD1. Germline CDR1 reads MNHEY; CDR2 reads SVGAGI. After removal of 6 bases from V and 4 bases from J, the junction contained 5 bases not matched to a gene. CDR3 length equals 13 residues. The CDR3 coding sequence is TGTGCCAGCAGGCCCGGGACAGGTTACGAGCAGTACGTC. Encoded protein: CASRPGTGYEQYV.

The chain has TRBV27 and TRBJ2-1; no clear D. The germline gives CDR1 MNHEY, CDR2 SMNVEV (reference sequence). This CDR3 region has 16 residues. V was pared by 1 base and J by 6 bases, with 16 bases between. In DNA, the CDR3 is TGTGCCAGCAGTTTATTAGTTACCGCCGCCATCAATGAGCAGTTCTTC. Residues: CASSLLVTAAINEQFF.

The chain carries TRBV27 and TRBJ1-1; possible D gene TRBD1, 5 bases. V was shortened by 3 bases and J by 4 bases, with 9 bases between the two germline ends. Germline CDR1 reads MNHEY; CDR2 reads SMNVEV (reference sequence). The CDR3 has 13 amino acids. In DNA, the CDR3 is TGTGCCAGCAGTTTTTCCGGGGGCACTGAAGCTTTCTTT. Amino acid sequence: CASSFSGGTEAFF.

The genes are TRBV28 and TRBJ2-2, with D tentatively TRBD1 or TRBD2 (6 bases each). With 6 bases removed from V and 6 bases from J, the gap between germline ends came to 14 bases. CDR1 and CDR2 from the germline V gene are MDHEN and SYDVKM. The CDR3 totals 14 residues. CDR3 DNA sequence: TGTGCCAGCAGGTCAACCGGGGGCTCCGGGGAGCTGTTTTTT. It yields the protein CASRSTGGSGELFF. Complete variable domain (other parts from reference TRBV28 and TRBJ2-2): DVKVTQSSRYLVKRTGEKVFLECVQDMDHENMFWYRQDPGLGLRLIYFSYDVKMKEKGDIPEGYSVSREKKERFSLILESASTNQTSMYLCASRSTGGSGELFFGEGSRLTVL.

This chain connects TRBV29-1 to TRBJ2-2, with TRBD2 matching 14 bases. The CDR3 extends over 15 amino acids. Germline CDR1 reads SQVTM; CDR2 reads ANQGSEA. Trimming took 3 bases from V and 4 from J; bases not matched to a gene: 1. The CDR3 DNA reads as TGCAGCGTTGAGGGGACTAGCGGGGGCACCGGGGAGCTGTTTTTT. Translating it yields CSVEGTSGGTGELFF.

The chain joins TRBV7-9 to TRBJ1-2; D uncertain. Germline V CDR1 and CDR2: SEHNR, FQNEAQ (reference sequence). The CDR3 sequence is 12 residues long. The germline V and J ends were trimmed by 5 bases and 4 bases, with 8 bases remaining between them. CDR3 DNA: TGTGCCAGCAGCCCCGACGGCTATGGCTACACCTTC. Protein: CASSPDGYGYTF.

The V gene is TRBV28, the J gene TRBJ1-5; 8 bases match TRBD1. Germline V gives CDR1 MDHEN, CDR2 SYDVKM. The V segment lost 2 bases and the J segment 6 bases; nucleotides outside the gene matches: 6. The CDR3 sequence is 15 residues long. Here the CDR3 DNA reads TGTGCCAGCAGTTTAGCCAGGGGGCTCAGTCAGCCCCAGCATTTT. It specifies CASSLARGLSQPQHF.

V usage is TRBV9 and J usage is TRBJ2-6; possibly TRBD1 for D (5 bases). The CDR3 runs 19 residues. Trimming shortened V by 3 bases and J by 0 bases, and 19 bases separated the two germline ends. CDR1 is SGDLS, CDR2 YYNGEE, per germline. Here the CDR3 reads CASSGTRVPLNSGANVLTF. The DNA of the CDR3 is TGTGCCAGCAGCGGGACCAGGGTCCCCCTGAACTCTGGGGCCAACGTCCTGACTTTC. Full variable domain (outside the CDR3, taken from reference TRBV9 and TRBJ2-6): DSGVTQTPKHLITATGQRVTLRCSPRSGDLSVYWYQQSLDQGLQFLIQYYNGEERAKGNILERFSAQQFPDLHSELNLSSLELGDSALYFCASSGTRVPLNSGANVLTFGAGSRLTVL.

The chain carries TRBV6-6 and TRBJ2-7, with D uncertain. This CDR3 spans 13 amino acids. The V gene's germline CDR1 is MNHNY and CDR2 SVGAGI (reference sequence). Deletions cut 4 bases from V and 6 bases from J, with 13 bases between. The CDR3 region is CASSLEIVGEQYF. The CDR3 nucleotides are TGTGCCAGCAGTTTAGAGATTGTCGGCGAGCAGTACTTC.

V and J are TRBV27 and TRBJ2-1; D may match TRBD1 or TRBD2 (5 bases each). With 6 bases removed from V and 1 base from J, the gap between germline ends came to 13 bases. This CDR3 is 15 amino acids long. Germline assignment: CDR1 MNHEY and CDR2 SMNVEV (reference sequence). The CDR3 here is CASRTGPTSYNEQFF. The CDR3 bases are TGTGCCAGCAGAACGGGGCCCACGTCCTACAATGAGCAGTTCTTC.

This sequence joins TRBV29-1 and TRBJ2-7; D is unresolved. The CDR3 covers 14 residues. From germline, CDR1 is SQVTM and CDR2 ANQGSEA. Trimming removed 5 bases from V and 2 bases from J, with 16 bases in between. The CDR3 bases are TGCAGCGTTCGTCCGAACGTGTTCCCCTACGAGCAGTACTTC. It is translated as CSVRPNVFPYEQYF.

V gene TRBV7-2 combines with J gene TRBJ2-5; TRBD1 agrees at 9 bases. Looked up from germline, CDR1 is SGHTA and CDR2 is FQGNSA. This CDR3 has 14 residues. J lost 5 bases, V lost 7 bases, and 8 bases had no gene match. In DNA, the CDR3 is TGTGCCAGCAAGGAACAGGGGGCTCTGGAGACCCAGTACTTC. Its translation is CASKEQGALETQYF.

This CDR3 is CASSYAGQAYNQPQHF. In DNA form, the CDR3 reads TGTGCCAGCAGCTACGCCGGGCAGGCCTACAATCAGCCCCAGCATTTT. The chain has TRBV5-5 and TRBJ1-5; D gene ambiguous. Trimming left V 3 bases short and J 3 bases short, with 16 bases between. Per the germline V gene, CDR1 is SGHKS and CDR2 is YYEKEE (reference sequence). The CDR3 sequence is 16 residues long.

Here the CDR3 reads CASMRTGGNGANVLTF. The CDR3 nucleotides read TGTGCCAGCATGAGGACAGGGGGCAATGGGGCCAACGTCCTGACTTTC. The rearrangement joins TRBV2 to TRBJ2-6; 11 bases align to TRBD1. The CDR3 loop spans 16 amino acids. V shed 7 bases and J 3 bases; nucleotides not matched to a gene: 5. Germline V gene lookup returns CDR1 SNHLY and CDR2 FYNNEI.

Here the CDR3 DNA reads TGCGCCACCCGGGGGGGCAGCTCCTATAATTCACCCCTCCACTTT. Translated, it gives CATRGGSSYNSPLHF. V gene TRBV5-1 combines with J gene TRBJ1-6; weak D call: TRBD1 (6 bases). The germline gives CDR1 SGHRS, CDR2 YFSETQ. The CDR3 is 15 residues long. The V and J ends lost 9 bases and 0 bases respectively, with 13 bases between them.

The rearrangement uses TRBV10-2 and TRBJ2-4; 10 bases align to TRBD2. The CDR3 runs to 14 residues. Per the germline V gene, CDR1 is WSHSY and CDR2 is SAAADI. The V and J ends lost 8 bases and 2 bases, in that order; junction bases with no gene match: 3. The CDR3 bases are TGCGCCAGCGGACTAGCGGCTACCAAAAACATTCAGTACTTC. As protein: CASGLAATKNIQYF.

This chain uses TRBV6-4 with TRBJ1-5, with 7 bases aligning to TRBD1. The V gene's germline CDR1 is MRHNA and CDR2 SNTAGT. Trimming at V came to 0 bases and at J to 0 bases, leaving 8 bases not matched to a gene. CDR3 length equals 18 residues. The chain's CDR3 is CASSDSGTDEYSNQPQHF. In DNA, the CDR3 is TGTGCCAGCAGTGACTCTGGGACAGACGAATATAGCAATCAGCCCCAGCATTTT.

The CDR3 DNA reads TGTGCCAGCAGCTTATCGGGGACATCGAATGAAAAACTGTTTTTT. Amino acid sequence: CASSLSGTSNEKLFF. This sequence joins TRBV7-3 and TRBJ1-4; weak D call: TRBD1 (6 bases). Trimming took off 2 bases at V and 5 bases at J, with 12 bases between the two ends. The germline CDR1 and CDR2 sequences are SGHTA and FQGTGA. This CDR3 has 15 residues.